This TCR beta chain was documented in a study of T-cell memory formation after mild COVID-19. Study outcomes and limitations: That cross-reactive memory joined was suggested by some responding clones appearing in pre-infection memory. The main location of contracting CD4+ clones was CM and EM, and that of contracting CD8+ clones was EMRA.

5'RACE primed at constant segments yielded TCR alpha and TCR beta cDNA libraries bearing sample barcodes and UMIs. In TCRdb, the 5' RACE reads were re-called with MiXCR into one record per CDR3 protein. The data hold 300,000 or so distinct CDR3 sequences, with 15% to 20% observed a single time. The CDR3 covers 14 residues. V dropped 4 bases and J dropped 5; count of bases not matched to a gene: 8. CDR1 and CDR2 from the germline V gene are SGHNT and YYREEE (reference sequence). With respect to this clonotype: What it binds is unknown.

The TCR originated in a man younger than 35 who had mild COVID-19 (a few samples of this study predate the infection). Cell type and time point are not known. V usage is TRBV5-4 and J usage is TRBJ1-2; 7 bases match TRBD1. Material for sequencing was PBMCs or a T cell subset sorted from them (not recorded which). CDR3 loop: CASSVTGLEYGYTF. As DNA, the CDR3 is TGTGCCAGCAGCGTGACAGGGTTAGAGTATGGCTACACCTTC.